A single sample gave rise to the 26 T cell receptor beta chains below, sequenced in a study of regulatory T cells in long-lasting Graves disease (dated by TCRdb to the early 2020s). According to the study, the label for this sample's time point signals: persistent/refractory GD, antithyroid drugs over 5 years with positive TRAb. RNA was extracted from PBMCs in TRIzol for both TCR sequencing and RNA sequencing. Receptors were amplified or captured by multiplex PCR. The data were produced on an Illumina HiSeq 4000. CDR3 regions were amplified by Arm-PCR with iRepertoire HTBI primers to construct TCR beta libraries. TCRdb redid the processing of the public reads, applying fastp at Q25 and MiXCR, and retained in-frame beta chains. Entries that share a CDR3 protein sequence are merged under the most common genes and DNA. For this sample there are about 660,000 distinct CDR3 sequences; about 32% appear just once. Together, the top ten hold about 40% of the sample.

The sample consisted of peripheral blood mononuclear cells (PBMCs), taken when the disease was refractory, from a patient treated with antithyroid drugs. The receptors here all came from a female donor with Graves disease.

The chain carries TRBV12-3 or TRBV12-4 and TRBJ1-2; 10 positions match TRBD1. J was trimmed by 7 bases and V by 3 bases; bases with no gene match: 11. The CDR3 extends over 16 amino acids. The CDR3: CASSFGTGALGAGYTF. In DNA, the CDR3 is TGTGCCAGCAGTTTCGGGACAGGGGCCCTGGGGGCTGGCTACACCTTC.

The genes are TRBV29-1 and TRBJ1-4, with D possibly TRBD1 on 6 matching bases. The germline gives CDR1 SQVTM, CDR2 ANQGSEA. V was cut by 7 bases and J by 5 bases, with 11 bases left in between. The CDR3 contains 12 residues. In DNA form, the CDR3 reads TGCAGCGCCGATACAGGGAATGAAAAACTGTTTTTT. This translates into CSADTGNEKLFF.

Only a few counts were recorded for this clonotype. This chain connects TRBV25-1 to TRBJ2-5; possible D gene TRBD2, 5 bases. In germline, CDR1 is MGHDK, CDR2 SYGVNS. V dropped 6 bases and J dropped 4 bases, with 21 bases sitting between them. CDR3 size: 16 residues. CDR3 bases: TGTGCCAGCAGCAAGAGGGCTACCTCTTGGGGAGAGACCCAGTACTTC. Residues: CASSKRATSWGETQYF.

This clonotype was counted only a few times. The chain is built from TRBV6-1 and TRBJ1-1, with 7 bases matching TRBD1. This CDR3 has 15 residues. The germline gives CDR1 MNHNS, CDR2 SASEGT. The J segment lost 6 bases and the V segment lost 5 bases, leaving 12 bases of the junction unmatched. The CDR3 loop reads CASSQDRDLPPEAFF. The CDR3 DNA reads TGTGCCAGCAGTCAAGACAGGGATTTACCACCTGAAGCTTTCTTT.

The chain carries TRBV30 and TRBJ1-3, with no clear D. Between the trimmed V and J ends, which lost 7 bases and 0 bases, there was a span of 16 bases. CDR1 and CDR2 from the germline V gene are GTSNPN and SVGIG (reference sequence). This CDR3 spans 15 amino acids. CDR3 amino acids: CASYHQYISGNTIYF. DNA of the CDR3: TGTGCCTCCTATCATCAGTATATCTCTGGAAACACCATATATTTT.

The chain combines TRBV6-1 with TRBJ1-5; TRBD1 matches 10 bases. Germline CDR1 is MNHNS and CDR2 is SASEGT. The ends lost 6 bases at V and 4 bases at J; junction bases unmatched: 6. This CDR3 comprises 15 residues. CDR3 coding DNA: TGTGCCAGCAGACCGGACAGGGGGAAAAATCAGCCCCAGCATTTT. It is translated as CASRPDRGKNQPQHF.

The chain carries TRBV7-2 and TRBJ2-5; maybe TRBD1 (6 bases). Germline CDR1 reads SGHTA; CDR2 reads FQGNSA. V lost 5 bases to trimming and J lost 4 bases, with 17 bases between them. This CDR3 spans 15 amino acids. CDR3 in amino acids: CASSQEGGSGETQYF. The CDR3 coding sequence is TGTGCCAGCAGCCAAGAAGGGGGATCAGGAGAGACCCAGTACTTC.

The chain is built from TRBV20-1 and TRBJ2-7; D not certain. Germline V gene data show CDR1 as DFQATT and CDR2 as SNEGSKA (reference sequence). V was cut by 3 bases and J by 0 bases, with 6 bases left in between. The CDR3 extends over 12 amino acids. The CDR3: CSASLNSYEQYF. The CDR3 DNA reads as TGCAGTGCTAGTCTCAACTCCTACGAGCAGTACTTC.

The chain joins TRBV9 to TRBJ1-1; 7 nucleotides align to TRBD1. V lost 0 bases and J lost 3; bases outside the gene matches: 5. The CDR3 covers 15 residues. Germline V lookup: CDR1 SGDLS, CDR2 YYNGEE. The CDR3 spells CASSVGGGGHTEAFF. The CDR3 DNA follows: TGTGCCAGCAGCGTAGGGGGAGGGGGCCACACTGAAGCTTTCTTT.

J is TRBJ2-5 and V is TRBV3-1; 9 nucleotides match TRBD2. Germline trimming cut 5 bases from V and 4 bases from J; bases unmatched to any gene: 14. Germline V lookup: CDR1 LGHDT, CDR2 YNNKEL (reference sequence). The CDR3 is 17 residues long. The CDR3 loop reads CASSSRRPGLAPETQYF. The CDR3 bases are TGTGCCAGCAGCAGCCGACGGCCGGGACTAGCACCAGAGACCCAGTACTTC.

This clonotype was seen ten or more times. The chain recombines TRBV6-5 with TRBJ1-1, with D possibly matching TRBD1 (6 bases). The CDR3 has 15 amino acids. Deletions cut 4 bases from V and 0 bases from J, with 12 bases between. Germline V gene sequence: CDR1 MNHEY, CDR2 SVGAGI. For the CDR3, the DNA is TGTGCCAGCAGTTCCTTCAGGGGTATGAACACTGAAGCTTTCTTT. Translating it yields CASSSFRGMNTEAFF.

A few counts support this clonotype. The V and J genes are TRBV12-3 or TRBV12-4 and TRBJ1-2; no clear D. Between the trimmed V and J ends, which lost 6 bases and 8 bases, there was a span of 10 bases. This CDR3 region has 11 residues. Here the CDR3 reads CASRSPLGYTF. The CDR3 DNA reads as TGTGCCAGCAGAAGTCCCTTGGGCTACACCTTC.

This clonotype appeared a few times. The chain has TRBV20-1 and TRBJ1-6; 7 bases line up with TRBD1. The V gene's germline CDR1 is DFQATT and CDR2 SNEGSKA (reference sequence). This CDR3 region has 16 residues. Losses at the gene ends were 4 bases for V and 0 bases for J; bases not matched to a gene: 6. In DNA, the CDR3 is TGCAGTGCTAAGGGGGCAGGGAGCTCCTATAATTCACCCCTCCACTTT. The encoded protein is CSAKGAGSSYNSPLHF.

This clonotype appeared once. The CDR3 nucleotides are TGTGCCAGCAGCGACGGTGGTGGAATAACAGATACGCAGTATTTT. It encodes CASSDGGGITDTQYF. V is TRBV25-1 and J is TRBJ2-3; D is ambiguous. CDR3 length: 15 residues. CDR1 is MGHDK and CDR2 is SYGVNS in the germline V gene. V was pared by 6 bases and J by 3 bases, with 16 bases between.

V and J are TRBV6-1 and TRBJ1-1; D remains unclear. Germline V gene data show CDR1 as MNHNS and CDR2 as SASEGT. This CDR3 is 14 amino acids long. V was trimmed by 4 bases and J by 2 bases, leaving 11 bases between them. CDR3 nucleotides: TGTGCCAGCAGTGCCCAACATGGTAACACTGAAGCTTTCTTT. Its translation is CASSAQHGNTEAFF.

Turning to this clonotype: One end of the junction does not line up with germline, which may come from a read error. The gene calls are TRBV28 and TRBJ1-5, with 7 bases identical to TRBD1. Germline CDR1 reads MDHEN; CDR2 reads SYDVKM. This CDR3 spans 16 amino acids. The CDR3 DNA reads TGTGCCGGCAGTCCCCTGACAGGGTGGGGCAATCAGCCCCAGCATTTT. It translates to CAGSPLTGWGNQPQHF.

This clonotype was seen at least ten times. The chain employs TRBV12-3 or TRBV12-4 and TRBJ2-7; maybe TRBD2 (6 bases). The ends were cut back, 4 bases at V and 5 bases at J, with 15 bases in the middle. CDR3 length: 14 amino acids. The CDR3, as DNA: TGTGCCAGCAGTTGGACGGGAGAGAGTAACGAGCAGTACTTC. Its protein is CASSWTGESNEQYF.

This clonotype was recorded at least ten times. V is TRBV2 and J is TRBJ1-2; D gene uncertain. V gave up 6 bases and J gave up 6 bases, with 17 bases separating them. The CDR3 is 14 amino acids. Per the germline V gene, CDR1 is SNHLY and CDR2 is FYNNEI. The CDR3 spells CASRMDGLNNGYTF. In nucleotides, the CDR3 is TGTGCCAGCAGGATGGACGGACTAAACAATGGCTACACCTTC.

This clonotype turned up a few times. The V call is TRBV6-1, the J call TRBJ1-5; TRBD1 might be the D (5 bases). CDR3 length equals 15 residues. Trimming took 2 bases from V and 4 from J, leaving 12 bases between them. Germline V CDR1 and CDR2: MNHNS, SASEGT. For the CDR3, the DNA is TGTGCCAGCAGTGAAACCAGGGTAGCGAATCAGCCCCAGCATTTT. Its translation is CASSETRVANQPQHF.

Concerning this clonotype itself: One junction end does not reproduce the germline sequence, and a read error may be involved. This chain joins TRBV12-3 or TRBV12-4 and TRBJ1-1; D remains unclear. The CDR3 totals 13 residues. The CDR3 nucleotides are TGTGCCAGCAGTTTAGCAGAGAACACTGGAGCTTTCTTT. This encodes CASSLAENTGAFF.

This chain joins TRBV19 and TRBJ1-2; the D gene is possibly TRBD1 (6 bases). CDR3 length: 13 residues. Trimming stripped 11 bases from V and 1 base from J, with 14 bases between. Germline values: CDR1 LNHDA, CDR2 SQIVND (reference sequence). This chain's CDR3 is CAGRGSGNYGYTF. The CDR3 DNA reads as TGTGCCGGCAGGGGATCGGGTAACTATGGCTACACCTTC.

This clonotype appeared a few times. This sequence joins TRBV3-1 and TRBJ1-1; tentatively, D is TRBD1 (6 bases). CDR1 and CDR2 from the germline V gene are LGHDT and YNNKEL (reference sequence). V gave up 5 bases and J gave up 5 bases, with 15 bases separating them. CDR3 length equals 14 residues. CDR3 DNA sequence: TGTGCCAGCAGCTCTCAAGTTGGACAGACTGAAGCTTTCTTT. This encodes CASSSQVGQTEAFF.

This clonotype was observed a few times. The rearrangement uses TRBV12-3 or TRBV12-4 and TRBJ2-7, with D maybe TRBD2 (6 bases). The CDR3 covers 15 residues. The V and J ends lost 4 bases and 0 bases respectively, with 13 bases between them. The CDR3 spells CASSSLGGSSYEQYF. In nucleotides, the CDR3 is TGTGCCAGCAGTTCCCTCGGAGGGAGCTCCTACGAGCAGTACTTC.

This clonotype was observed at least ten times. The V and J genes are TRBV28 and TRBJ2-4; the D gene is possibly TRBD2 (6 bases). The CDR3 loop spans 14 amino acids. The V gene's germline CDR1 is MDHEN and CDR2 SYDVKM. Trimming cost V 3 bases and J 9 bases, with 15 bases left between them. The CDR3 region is CASSLSGGARIQYF. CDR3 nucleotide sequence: TGTGCCAGCAGTTTGAGTGGAGGGGCTCGCATTCAGTACTTC.

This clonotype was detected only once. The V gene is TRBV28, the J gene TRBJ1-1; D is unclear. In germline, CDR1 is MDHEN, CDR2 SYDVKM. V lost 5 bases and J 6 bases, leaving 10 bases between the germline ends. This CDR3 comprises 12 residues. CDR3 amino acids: CASSRRQPEAFF. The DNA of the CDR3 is TGTGCCAGCAGTCGGAGACAACCTGAAGCTTTCTTT. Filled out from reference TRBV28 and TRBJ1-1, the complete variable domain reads DVKVTQSSRYLVKRTGEKVFLECVQDMDHENMFWYRQDPGLGLRLIYFSYDVKMKEKGDIPEGYSVSREKKERFSLILESASTNQTSMYLCASSRRQPEAFFGQGTRLTVV.

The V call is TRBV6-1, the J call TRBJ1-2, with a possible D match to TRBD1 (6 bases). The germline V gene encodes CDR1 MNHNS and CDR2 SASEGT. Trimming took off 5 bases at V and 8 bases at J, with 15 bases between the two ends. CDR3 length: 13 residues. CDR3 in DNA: TGTGCCAGCAGTCCAGGGGCCCCGTCGGGCTACACCTTC. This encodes CASSPGAPSGYTF.